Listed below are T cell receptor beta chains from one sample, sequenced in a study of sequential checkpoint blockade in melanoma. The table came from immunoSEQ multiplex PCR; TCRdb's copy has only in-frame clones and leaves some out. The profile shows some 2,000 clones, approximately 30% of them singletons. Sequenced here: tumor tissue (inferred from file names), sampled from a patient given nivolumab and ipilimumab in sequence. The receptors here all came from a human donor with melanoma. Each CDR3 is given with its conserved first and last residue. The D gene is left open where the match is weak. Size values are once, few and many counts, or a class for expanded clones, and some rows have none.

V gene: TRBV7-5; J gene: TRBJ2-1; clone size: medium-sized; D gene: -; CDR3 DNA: TGTGCCAGCAGCTCTACGCTCGGGACTAGCGGCTACAATGAGCAGTTCTTC; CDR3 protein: CASSSTLGTSGYNEQFF
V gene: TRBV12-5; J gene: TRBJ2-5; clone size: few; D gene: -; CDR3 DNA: TGTGCTAGTGGTTTGGTCCAAAATCAAGAGACCCAGTACTTC; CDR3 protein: CASGLVQNQETQYF
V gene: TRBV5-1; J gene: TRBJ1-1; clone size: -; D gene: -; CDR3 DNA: TGCGCCAGCAGCTTGGGAGGGCCCGTGAACACTGAAGCTTTCTTT; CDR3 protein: CASSLGGPVNTEAFF
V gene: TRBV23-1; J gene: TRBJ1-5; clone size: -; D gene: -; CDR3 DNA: TGCGCCAGAGGTCCGGGGATCAATCAGCCCCAGCATTTT; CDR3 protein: CARGPGINQPQHF
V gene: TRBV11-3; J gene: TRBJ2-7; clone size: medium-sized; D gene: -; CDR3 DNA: TGTGCCAGCAGCTTAGTGCCGGGACGGTACTACGAGCAGTACTTC; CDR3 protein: CASSLVPGRYYEQYF
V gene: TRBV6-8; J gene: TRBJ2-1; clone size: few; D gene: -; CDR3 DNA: TGTGCCAGCAGTTACTCGGGCGTCAACCACAATGAGCAGTTCTTC; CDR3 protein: CASSYSGVNHNEQFF
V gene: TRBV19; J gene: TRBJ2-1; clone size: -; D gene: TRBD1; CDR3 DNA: TGTGCCAGTAGTCACAGGGGGCGATACAATGAGCAGTTCTTC; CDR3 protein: CASSHRGRYNEQFF
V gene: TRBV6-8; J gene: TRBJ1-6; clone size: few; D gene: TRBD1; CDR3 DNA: TGTGCCAGCAGTTCTCGGACAGGGGGAAATTCACCCCTCCACTTT; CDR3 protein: CASSSRTGGNSPLHF
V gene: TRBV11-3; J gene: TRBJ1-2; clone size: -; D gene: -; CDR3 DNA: TGTGCCAGCAGCTTAGGCCGAGGGTGGGCGGCGGGGGGCTACACCTTC; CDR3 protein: CASSLGRGWAAGGYTF
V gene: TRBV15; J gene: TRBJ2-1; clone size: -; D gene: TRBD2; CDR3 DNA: TGTGCCAGCAGCCCAGCCGCCACTAGCGGGGCAAATGAGCAGTTCTTC; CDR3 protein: CASSPAATSGANEQFF
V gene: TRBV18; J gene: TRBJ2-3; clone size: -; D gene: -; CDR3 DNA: TGTGCCAGCTCACCACCGGGGTATAGCACAGATACGCAGTATTTT; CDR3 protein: CASSPPGYSTDTQYF
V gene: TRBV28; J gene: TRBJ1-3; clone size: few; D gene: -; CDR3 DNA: TGTGCCAGCAGCCCGGGTTCCTCTGGAAACACCATATATTTT; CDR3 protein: CASSPGSSGNTIYF
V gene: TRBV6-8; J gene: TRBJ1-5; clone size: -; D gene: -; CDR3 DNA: TGTGCCAGCAGTTACCCCCCCAGCAATCAGCCCCAGCATTTT; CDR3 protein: CASSYPPSNQPQHF
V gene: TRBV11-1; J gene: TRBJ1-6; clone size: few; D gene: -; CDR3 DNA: TGTGCCAGCAGCTTAAGGCAGGAATATTCACCCCTCCACTTT; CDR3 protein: CASSLRQEYSPLHF
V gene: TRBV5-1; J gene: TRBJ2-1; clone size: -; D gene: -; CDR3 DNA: TGCGCCAGCAGCTTGGTGAAGTCCGACAATGAGCAGTTCTTC; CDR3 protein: CASSLVKSDNEQFF
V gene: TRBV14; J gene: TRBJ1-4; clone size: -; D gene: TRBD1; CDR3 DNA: TGTGCCAGCAGCCGCGACAGGGGAAAGAATGAAAAACTGTTTTTT; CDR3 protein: CASSRDRGKNEKLFF
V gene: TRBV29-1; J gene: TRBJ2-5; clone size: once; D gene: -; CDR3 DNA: TGCAGCGTTGACTCTCAGGGATTCCAAGAGACCCAGTACTTC; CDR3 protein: CSVDSQGFQETQYF
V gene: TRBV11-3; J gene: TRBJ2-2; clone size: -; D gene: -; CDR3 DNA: TGTGCCAGCAGCCGAGACATTGACACCGGGGAGCTGTTTTTT; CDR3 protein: CASSRDIDTGELFF
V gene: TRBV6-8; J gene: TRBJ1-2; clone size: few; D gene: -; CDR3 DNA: TGTGCCAGCAGGCCTACAGAGGTGCAAGCCTATGGCTACACCTTC; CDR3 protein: CASRPTEVQAYGYTF
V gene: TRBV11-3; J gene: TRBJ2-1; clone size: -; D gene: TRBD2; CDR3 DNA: TGTGCCAGCAGCCCCCCAACGGGGGGGCATGGCGAGCAGTTCTTC; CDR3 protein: CASSPPTGGHGEQFF
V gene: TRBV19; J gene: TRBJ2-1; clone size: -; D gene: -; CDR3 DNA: TGTGCCAGTAGTGCGGTGACGGAGGACAATGAGCAGTTCTTC; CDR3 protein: CASSAVTEDNEQFF
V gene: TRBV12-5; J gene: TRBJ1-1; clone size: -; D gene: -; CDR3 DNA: TGTGCCAGCACCCTTAGGGGTGAGGGGGAAGCTTTCTTT; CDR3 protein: CASTLRGEGEAFF
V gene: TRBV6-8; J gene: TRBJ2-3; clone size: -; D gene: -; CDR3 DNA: TGTGCCAGCTTTACGAGAAGGATCACAGATACGCAGTATTTT; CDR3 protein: CASFTRRITDTQYF
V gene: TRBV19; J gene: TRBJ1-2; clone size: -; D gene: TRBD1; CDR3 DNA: TGTGCCAGTAGTCCGGACAGGGGGTTATCCTATGGCTACACCTTC; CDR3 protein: CASSPDRGLSYGYTF
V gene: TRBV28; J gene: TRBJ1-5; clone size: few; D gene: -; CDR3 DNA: TGTGCCAGCAGTTTAGACACGAGGAGCAATCAGCCCCAGCATTTT; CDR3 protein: CASSLDTRSNQPQHF
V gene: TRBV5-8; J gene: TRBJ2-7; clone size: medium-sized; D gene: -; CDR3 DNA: TGTGCCAGCACCTTAAACCCCGTCTCAGAACAGTACTTC; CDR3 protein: CASTLNPVSEQYF
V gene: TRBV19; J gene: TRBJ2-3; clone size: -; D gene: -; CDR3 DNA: TGTGCCAGTAGTATCTCAGATACGCAGTATTTT; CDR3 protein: CASSISDTQYF
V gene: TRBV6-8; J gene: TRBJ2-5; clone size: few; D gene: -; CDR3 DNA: TGTGCCAGCAGTTACATCCCGGGGGAAGAGACCCAGTACTTC; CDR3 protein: CASSYIPGEETQYF
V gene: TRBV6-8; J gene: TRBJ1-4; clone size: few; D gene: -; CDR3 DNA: TGTGCCAGCAGTTACTCGTCTTCTGAAAAACTGTTTTTT; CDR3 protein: CASSYSSSEKLFF
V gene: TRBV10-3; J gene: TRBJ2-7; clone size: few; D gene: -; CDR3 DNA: TGTGCCATCAGTGAGTCGGGAACCGGTTACGAGCAGTACTTC; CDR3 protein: CAISESGTGYEQYF
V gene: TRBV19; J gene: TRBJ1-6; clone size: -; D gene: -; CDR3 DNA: TGTGCCAGTAGTATAGGGTGGTCCTATAATTCACCCCTCCACTTT; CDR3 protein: CASSIGWSYNSPLHF
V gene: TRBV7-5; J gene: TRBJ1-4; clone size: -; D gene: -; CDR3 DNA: -; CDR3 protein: CASSVGPGQGWEKLFF
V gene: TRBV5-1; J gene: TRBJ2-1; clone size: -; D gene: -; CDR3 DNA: TGCGCCAGCAGCTGGGAGACAGTTACCAGCTCCTACAATGAGCAGTTCTTC; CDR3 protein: CASSWETVTSSYNEQFF
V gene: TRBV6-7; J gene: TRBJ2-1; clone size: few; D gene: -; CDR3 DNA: TGTGCCATCACCATGAGTCTGGGCGATGAGCAGTTCTTC; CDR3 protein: CAITMSLGDEQFF
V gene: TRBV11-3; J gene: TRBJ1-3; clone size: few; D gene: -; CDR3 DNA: TGTGCCAGCAGCTTGGACGGTAACTCTGGAAACACCATATATTTT; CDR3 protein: CASSLDGNSGNTIYF
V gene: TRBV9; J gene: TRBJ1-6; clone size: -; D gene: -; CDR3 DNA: TGTGCCAGCAGTCGCAGGGTTGGTTCACCCCTCCACTTT; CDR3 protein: CASSRRVGSPLHF
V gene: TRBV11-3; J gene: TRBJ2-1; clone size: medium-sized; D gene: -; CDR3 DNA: TGTGCCAGCAGCTTAGAGGGCTTAGGATCAATTGAGCAGTTCTTC; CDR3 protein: CASSLEGLGSIEQFF
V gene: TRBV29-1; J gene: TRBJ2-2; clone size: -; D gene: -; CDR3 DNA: TGCAGCGTTGGGTCGAACACCGGGGAGCTGTTTTTT; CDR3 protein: CSVGSNTGELFF
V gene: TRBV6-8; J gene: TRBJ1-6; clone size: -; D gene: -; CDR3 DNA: TGTGCCACCTCCCCGCTGGGGGTTTCACCCCTCCACTTT; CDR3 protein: CATSPLGVSPLHF
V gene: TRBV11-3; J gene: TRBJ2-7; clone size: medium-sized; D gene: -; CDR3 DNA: TGTGCCAGCAGCATCGTTCAGGCCCCTATCTCCTACGAGCAGTACTTC; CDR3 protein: CASSIVQAPISYEQYF
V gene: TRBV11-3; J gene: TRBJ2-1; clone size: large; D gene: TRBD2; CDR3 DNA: TGTGCCAGCAGCTTAGGGGACTACCTGGGGGAGCAGTTCTTC; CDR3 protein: CASSLGDYLGEQFF
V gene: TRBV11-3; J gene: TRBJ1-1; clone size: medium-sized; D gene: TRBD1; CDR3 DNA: TGTGCCAGCAGCTTGAGGAGGGCAGGGGGATTCTCAAACACTGAAGCTTTCTTT; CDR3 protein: CASSLRRAGGFSNTEAFF
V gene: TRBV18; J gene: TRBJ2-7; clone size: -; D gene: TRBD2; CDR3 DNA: TGTGCCAGCTCACCGGGACTAGCGGGGGGGTACGAGCAGTACTTC; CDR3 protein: CASSPGLAGGYEQYF
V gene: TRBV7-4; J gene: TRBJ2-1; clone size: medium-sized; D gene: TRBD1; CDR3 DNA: TGTGCCAGCAGCATCCGACAGGGGGCCTTCCACGGCTACAATGAGCAGTTCTTC; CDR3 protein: CASSIRQGAFHGYNEQFF
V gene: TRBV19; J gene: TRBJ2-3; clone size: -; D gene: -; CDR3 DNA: TGTGCCAGTAGTATACGTGGAGGTGGGGACACAACAGATACGCAGTATTTT; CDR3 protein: CASSIRGGGDTTDTQYF
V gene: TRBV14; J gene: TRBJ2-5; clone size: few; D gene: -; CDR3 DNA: TGTGCCAGCAGCGGGGACCTACAAGAGACCCAGTACTTC; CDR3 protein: CASSGDLQETQYF
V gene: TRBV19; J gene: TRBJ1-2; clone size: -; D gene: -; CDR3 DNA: TGTGCCAGTAATATCCAGGGGTTGAATGGCTACACCTTC; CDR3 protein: CASNIQGLNGYTF
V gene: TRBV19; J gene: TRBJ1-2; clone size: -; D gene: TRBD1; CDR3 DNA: TGTGCCAGTAGTCCAGGGACAGAGAGATCCTATGGCTACACCTTC; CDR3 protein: CASSPGTERSYGYTF
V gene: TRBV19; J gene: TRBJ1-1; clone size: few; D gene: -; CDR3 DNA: TGTGCCAGTAGTTCCAATTGGAAGAACACTGAAGCTTTCTTT; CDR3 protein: CASSSNWKNTEAFF